This T cell receptor beta chain was documented in a study of identical twins. Worth noting for this clonotype: Its antigen is currently unknown.

TCRdb processed the 5' RACE reads anew with MiXCR; each CDR3 protein has one entry. The sample shows 400,000 to 500,000 distinct CDR3 sequences, around a sixth of them seen only once. The V end lost 1 base, the J end lost 3 bases, and 11 bases lay between the germline ends. The CDR3 runs to 14 residues. Germline V gene sequence: CDR1 SGHDT, CDR2 YYEEEE. Study-wide results and limits: These conclusions were based on statistical analysis (cross-sectional, not following the same donors).

This rearrangement joins TRBV5-6 to TRBJ2-7; D uncertain. This TCR was recovered from a man aged 50-59 years in good health. Sequencing was done on a sample of naive T cells sorted from blood. CDR3 protein: CASSLTRSVYEQYF. In DNA, the CDR3 is TGTGCCAGCAGCTTGACTCGATCCGTCTACGAGCAGTACTTC.